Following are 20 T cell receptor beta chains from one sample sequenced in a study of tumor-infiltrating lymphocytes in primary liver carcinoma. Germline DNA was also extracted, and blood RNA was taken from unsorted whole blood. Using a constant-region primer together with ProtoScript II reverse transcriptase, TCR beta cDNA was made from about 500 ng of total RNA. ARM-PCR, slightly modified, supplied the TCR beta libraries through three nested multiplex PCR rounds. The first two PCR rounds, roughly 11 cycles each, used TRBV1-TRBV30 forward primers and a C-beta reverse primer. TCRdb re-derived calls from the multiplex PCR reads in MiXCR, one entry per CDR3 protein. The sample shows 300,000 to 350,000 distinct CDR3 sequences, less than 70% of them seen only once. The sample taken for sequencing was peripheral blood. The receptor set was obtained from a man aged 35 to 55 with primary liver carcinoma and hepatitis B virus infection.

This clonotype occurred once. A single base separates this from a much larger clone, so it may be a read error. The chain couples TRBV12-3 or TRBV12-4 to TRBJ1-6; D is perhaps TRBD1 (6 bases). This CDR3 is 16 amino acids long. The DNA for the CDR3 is TGTGCCAGCAGTTTAGTCGGGGGCAGGGCAAATTCACTCCTCCACTTT. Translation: CASSLVGGRANSLLHF.

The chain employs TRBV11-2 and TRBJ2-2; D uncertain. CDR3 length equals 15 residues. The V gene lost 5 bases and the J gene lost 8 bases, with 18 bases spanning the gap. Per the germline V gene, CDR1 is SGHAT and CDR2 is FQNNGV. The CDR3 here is CASSKSGPFTGELFF. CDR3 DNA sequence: TGTGCCAGCAGCAAGAGTGGGCCCTTCACAGGGGAGCTGTTTTTT.

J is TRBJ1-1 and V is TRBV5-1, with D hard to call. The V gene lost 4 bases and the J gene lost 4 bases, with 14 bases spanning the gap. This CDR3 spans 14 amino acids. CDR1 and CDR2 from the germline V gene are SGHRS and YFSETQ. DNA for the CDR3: TGCGCCAGCAGCATCGAAACACGGAGCACTGAAGCTTTCTTT. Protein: CASSIETRSTEAFF.

In DNA, the CDR3 is TGTGCCACCAGTCCGGGAAGTGGGGCGCTTAGCTATGGCTACACCTTC. Translated: CATSPGSGALSYGYTF. J is TRBJ1-2 and V is TRBV24-1; TRBD1 might be the D (5 bases). Germline V lookup: CDR1 KGHDR, CDR2 SFDVKD. V lost 6 bases to trimming and J lost 4 bases, with 20 bases between them. The CDR3 loop spans 16 amino acids.

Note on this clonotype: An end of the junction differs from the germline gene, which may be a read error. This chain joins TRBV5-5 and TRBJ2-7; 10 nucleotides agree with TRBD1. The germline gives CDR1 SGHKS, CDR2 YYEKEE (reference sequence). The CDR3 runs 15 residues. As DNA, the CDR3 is TGTGTCAGCAGCTTACGGACAGGGGGAGGTTACGAGCAGTACTTC. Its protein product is CVSSLRTGGGYEQYF.

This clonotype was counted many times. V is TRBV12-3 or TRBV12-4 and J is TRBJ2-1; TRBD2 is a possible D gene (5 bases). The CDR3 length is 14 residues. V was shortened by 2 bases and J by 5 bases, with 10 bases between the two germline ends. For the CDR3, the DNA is TGTGCCAGCAGTTTAAGCGGAGAGAACAATGAGCAGTTCTTC. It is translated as CASSLSGENNEQFF.

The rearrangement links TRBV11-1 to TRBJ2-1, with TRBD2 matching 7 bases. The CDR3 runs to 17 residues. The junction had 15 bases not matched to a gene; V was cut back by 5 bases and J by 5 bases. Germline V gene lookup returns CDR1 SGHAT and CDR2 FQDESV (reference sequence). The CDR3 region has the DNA TGTGCCAGCAGCCCCCGAGAAGTACTAGCGAGAGACAATGAGCAGTTCTTC. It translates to CASSPREVLARDNEQFF.

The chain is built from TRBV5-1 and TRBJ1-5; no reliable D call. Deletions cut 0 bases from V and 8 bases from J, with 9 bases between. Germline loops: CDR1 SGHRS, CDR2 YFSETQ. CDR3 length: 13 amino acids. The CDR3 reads CASSLARNEPQHF. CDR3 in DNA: TGCGCCAGCAGCTTGGCCCGAAACGAGCCCCAGCATTTT. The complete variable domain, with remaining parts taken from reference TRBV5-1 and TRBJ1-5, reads KAGVTQTPRYLIKTRGQQVTLSCSPISGHRSVSWYQQTPGQGLQFLFEYFSETQRNKGNFPGRFSGRQFSNSRSEMNVSTLELGDSALYLCASSLARNEPQHFGDGTRLSIL.

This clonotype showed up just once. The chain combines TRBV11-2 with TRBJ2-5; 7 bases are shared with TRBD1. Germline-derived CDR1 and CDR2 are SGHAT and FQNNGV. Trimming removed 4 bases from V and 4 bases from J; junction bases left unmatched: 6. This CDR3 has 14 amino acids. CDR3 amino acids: CASSSQGPLETQYF. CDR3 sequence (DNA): TGTGCCAGCAGCTCACAGGGGCCACTAGAGACCCAGTACTTC. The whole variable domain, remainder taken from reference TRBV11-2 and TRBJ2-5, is EAGVAQSPRYKIIEKRQSVAFWCNPISGHATLYWYQQILGQGPKLLIQFQNNGVVDDSQLPKDRFSAERLKGVDSTLKIQPAKLEDSAVYLCASSSQGPLETQYFGPGTRLLVL.

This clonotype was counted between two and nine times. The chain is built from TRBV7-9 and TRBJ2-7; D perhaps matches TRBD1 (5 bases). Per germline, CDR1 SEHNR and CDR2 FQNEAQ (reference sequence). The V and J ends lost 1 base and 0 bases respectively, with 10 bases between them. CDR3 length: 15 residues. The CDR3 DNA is TGTGCCAGCAGCTTAGTACAGGCGGCCTCCTACGAGCAGTACTTC. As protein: CASSLVQAASYEQYF.

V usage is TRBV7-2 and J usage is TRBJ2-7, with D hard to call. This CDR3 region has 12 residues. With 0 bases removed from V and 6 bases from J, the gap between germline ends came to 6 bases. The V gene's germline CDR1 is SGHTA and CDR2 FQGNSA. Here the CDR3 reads CASSLAGFEQYF. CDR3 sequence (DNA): TGTGCCAGCAGCTTAGCCGGTTTCGAGCAGTACTTC.

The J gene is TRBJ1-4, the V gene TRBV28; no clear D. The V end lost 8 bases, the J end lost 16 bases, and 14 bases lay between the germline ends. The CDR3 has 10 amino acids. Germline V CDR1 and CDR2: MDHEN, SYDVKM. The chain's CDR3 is CASRAASWFF. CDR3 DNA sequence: TGTGCCAGCCGGGCGGCCTCCTGGTTTTTT. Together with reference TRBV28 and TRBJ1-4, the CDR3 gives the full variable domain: DVKVTQSSRYLVKRTGEKVFLECVQDMDHENMFWYRQDPGLGLRLIYFSYDVKMKEKGDIPEGYSVSREKKERFSLILESASTNQTSMYLCASRAASWFFGSGTQLSVL.

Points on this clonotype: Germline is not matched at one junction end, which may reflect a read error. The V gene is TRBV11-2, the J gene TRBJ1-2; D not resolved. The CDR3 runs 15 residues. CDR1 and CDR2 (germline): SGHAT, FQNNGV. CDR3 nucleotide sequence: TGTACCAGCAGCTTAGAAGACGACATGTTCTATGGCTACACCTTC. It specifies CTSSLEDDMFYGYTF. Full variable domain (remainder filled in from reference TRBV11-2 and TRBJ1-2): EAGVAQSPRYKIIEKRQSVAFWCNPISGHATLYWYQQILGQGPKLLIQFQNNGVVDDSQLPKDRFSAERLKGVDSTLKIQPAKLEDSAVYLCTSSLEDDMFYGYTFGSGTRLTVV.

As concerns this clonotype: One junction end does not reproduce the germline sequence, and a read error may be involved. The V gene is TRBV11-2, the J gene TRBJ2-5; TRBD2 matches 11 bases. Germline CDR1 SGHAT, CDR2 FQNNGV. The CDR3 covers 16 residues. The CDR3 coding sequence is TGTGCCAGCAGCCCAGCCGGGACTAGCGGCCAAGATACCCAGTACTTC. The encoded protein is CASSPAGTSGQDTQYF.

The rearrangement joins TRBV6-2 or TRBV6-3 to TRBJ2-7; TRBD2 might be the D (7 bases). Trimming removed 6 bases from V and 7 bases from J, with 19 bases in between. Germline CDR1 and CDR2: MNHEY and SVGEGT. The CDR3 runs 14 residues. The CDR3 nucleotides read TGTGCCAGCAGCAACCTTCTAAGGGGGGGAGAGCAGTACTTC. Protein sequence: CASSNLLRGGEQYF.

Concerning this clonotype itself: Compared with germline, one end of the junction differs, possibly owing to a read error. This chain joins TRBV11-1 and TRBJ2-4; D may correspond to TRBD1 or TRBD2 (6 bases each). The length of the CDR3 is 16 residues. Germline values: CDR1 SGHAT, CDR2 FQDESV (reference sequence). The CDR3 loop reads CASSVPVGGSQNIQYF. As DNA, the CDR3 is TGTGCCAGCAGCGTGCCGGTAGGGGGGTCTCAAAATATTCAGTACTTC. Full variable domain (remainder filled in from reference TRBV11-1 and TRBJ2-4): EAEVAQSPRYKITEKSQAVAFWCDPISGHATLYWYRQILGQGPELLVQFQDESVVDDSQLPKDRFSAERLKGVDSTLKIQPAELGDSAMYLCASSVPVGGSQNIQYFGAGTRLSVL.

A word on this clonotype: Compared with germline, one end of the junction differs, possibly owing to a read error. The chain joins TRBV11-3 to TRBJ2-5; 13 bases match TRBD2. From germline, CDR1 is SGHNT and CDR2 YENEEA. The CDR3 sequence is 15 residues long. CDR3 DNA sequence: TGTGCCAGCAGTCCGGGACTAGCGGGACGAGAGACCCAACACTTC. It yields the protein CASSPGLAGRETQHF.

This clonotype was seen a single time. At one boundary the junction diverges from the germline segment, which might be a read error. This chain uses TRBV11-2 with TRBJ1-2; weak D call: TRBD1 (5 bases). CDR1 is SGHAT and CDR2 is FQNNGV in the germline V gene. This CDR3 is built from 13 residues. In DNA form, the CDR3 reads TGTGCCAGCAGCTTAGTGGGGACTTTTGGCCACACCTTC. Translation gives CASSLVGTFGHTF.

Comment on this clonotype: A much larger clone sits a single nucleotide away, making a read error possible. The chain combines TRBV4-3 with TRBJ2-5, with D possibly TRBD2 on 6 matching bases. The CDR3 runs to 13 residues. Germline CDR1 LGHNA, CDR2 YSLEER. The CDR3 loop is CARSPGVGETQYF. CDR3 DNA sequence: TGCGCCAGGAGCCCGGGAGTCGGAGAGACCCAGTACTTC.

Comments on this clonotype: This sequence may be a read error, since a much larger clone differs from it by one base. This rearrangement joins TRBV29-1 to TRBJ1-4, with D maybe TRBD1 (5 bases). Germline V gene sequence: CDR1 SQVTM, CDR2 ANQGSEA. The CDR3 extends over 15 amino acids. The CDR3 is CSVGGRGSENEKLLF. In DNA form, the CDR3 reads TGCAGCGTTGGGGGTCGGGGCAGCGAAAATGAAAAACTGCTTTTT.